A selection of T cell receptor beta chains follows, all from one sample in a study of CD4 T cells in relation to SARS-CoV-2 and coronaviruses. Their specific antigens are unknown. This table comes from immunoSEQ multiplex PCR, and its TCRdb copy is limited to in-frame clones, with some not included. The sample carries about 11,000 clones, about 81% recorded once. Material for sequencing was CD4+ T cells from PBMCs, cultured in vitro. These receptors were collected from a human donor in good health. CDR3s include the opening cysteine and the closing phenylalanine or tryptophan.

V gene | CDR3 protein
TRBV19 | CASNPGQGAQPQHF
TRBV4-3 | CASSLSGQAQETQYF
TRBV6-2/TRBV6-3 | CASSSRSEQYF
TRBV4-2 | CASSQGQGAYEQYF
TRBV5-4 | CASRPDRSGANVLTF
TRBV6-5 | CASSYSGVGREQYF
TRBV25-1 | CASSPARGRWNTGELFF
TRBV28 | CASSLGDGYTF
TRBV6-6 | CASSYSTGATNEKLFF
TRBV4-3 | CASSRELAGANTGELFF
TRBV29-1 | CSAGGPPFYEQYF
TRBV18 | CASSPWEQVGTGELFF
TRBV3-1/TRBV3-2 | CASSQPPTDTQYF
TRBV4-1 | CASSHPTRGPEQYF
TRBV30 | CAWFLVFYNEQFF
TRBV11-2 | CASSFVGGPADTQYF
TRBV7-8 | CASSSGASGADTQYF
TRBV9 | CASSGDRGREQYF
TRBV6-6 | CASSSTRTGGKNEQFF
TRBV5-1 | CASSLLTSEEGGNEQYF
TRBV20-1 | CSASSEFYEQYF
TRBV4-1 | CASSPSPGDRAEKLFF
TRBV5-4 | CASSRELSNTGELFF
TRBV4-1 | CASSHPRMKGGRREKLFF
TRBV11-2 | CASSLDGGTTDTQYF
TRBV3-1/TRBV3-2 | CASSFQSRGASEQYF
TRBV25-1 | CASSEWNEDTRAFF
TRBV12-5 | CASGFPGTRPYEQYF
TRBV9 | CASSSGPLTDTQYF
TRBV28 | CASSIGQPISGNTIYF
TRBV28 | CASSSLGQPSGNTIYF
TRBV5-1 | CASTGTGGSGANVLTF
TRBV4-3 | CASSQNQGLAIREQFF
TRBV3-1/TRBV3-2 | CASSLFRGRIQETQYF
TRBV7-7 | CASSLDDAGEQFF
TRBV30 | CAWGSWGPQPQHF
TRBV11-2 | CASSSLQGKLGTQYF
TRBV2 | CASSEMGGLDRQPQHF
TRBV29-1 | CSVDSGAGSYNEQFF
TRBV6-2/TRBV6-3 | CASSYVQETQYF
TRBV5-1 | CASSLGPLLAGEEQFF
TRBV4-1 | CASSFGLAGGFRTDTQYF
TRBV11-3 | CASSPLSESAGNQPQHF
TRBV11-2 | CASSLGLAGSTDTQYF
TRBV27 | CASKQQGSTEAFF
TRBV10-1 | CASSVSAGGLGTQYF
TRBV7-2 | CASSLQQGSHTEAFF
TRBV18 | CASSPQGGQPQHF
TRBV19 | CASSPGTGGDAFF
TRBV18 | CASSPPDSPLHF
TRBV7-3 | CASSLIPTSTDTQYF
TRBV5-1 | CASSGTVPSTDTQYF
TRBV3-1/TRBV3-2 | CASSQDPSGGALTSTDTQYF